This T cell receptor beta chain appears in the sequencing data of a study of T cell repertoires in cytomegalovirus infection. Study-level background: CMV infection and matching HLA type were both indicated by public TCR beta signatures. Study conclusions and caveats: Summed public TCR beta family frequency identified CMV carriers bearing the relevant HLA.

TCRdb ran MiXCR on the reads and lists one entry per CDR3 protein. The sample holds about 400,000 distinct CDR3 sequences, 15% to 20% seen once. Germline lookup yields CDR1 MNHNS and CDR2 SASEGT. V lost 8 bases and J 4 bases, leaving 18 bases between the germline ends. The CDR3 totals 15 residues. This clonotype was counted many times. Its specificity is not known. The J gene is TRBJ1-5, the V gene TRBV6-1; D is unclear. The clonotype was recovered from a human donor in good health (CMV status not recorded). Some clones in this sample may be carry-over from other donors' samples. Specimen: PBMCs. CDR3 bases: TGTGCCAGCGCACCCTTGAGTATGGCTAATCAGCCCCAGCATTTT. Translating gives CASAPLSMANQPQHF.